This entry lists 26 T cell receptor beta chains sequenced from one sample in a study of cytomegalovirus exposure and HLA in healthy donors. Both 60 Vbeta primers and 13 Jbeta primers went into the PCR. Repertoires were generated with immunoSEQ multiplex PCR, while TCRdb's copy carries only in-frame clones and drops some. The table includes 95,000 to 100,000 clones, less than 80% detected once. Sample: PBMCs. Receptors originate from a man aged 40-50 years in good health and CMV-seronegative.

The sample holds a few counts of this clone. V usage is TRBV29-1 and J usage is TRBJ2-3, with D uncertain. Germline values: CDR1 SQVTM, CDR2 ANQGSEA. V lost 1 base, J lost 0 bases, and 8 bases lay in between. This CDR3 region has 14 residues. The CDR3 DNA reads TGCAGCGTTGAAGCCCCAACTAGCACAGATACGCAGTATTTT. Amino acids: CSVEAPTSTDTQYF.

The chain uses TRBV12-5 and TRBJ1-2, with D tentatively TRBD1 (6 bases). The length of the CDR3 is 15 residues. V dropped 4 bases and J dropped 4 bases, with 16 bases sitting between them. Germline V lookup: CDR1 LGHNT, CDR2 FRNRAP. Written as DNA, the CDR3 is TGTGCTAGTGGTTCCGACGGACAGAGGATCTATGGCTACACCTTC. Amino acids: CASGSDGQRIYGYTF.

The gene calls are TRBV7-8 and TRBJ1-6, with 8 bases aligning to TRBD1. The ends lost 6 bases at V and 7 bases at J; junction bases unmatched: 8. The CDR3 runs 15 residues. Germline values: CDR1 SGHVS, CDR2 FQNEAQ. This CDR3 reads CASSSLRQGNSPLHF. CDR3 nucleotide sequence: TGTGCCAGCAGTTCCCTGCGACAGGGGAATTCACCCCTCCACTTT.

The chain employs TRBV4-2 and TRBJ2-2; TRBD2 matches 12 bases. This CDR3 has 16 amino acids. Germline V CDR1 and CDR2: LGHNA, YNFKEQ. The V gene end was trimmed by 3 bases and the J gene end by 4 bases; junction bases not matched to a gene: 3. The CDR3 nucleotides read TGTGCCAGCAGCCAGGAGGGACTAGCGGGCACCGGGGAGCTGTTTTTT. It yields the protein CASSQEGLAGTGELFF.

This clone was counted a single time. This rearrangement joins TRBV4-2 to TRBJ2-4; perhaps TRBD1 as D (6 bases). Germline V gene sequence: CDR1 LGHNA, CDR2 YNFKEQ. The ends were cut back, 0 bases at V and 4 bases at J, with 13 bases in the middle. The CDR3 is made up of 16 amino acids. The CDR3 DNA reads as TGTGCCAGCAGCCAAGATCCCCACAGGGAAAAAAACATTCAGTACTTC. It codes for CASSQDPHREKNIQYF.

The chain carries TRBV5-4 and TRBJ2-2; TRBD2 is a possible D gene (7 bases). The CDR3 runs to 16 residues. Germline CDR1 reads SGHNT; CDR2 reads YYREEE (reference sequence). The V end was cut by 4 bases, the J end by 6 bases, with 19 bases between. CDR3 nucleotides: TGTGCCAGCAGCCCTCCGGGGGGCCAGGGTGCCGGGGAGCTGTTTTTT. Protein: CASSPPGGQGAGELFF.

The chain joins TRBV5-1 to TRBJ2-7; D possibly corresponds to TRBD2 (5 bases). Germline CDR1 is SGHRS and CDR2 is YFSETQ. This CDR3 comprises 15 residues. Between the trimmed V and J ends, which lost 6 bases and 2 bases, there was a span of 18 bases. The DNA for the CDR3 is TGCGCCAGCACCCTGGGCTCGGGGAGCACCTACGAGCAGTACTTC. It codes for CASTLGSGSTYEQYF.

The J gene is TRBJ2-7, the V gene TRBV19; D possibly corresponds to TRBD1 (6 bases). CDR1 and CDR2 (germline): LNHDA, SQIVND (reference sequence). With 6 bases removed from V and 1 base from J, the gap between germline ends came to 13 bases. The CDR3 runs 14 residues. CDR3 sequence: CASRGAGNSYEQYF. The CDR3 nucleotides are TGTGCCAGTAGGGGGGCAGGGAATTCCTACGAGCAGTACTTC.

The V call is TRBV19, the J call TRBJ2-2; 7 positions match TRBD1. This CDR3 region has 14 residues. The ends lost 6 bases at V and 8 bases at J; junction bases unmatched: 9. Germline CDR1 LNHDA, CDR2 SQIVND (reference sequence). The chain's CDR3 is CASRPTGRSGELFF. The CDR3 bases are TGTGCCAGTAGACCGACAGGGAGATCGGGGGAGCTGTTTTTT.

This clone was detected only a few times. The rearrangement joins TRBV5-1 to TRBJ1-2; D gene uncertain. The CDR3 length is 14 residues. CDR1 is SGHRS, CDR2 YFSETQ, per germline. Trimming shortened V by 4 bases and J by 2 bases, and 12 bases separated the two germline ends. The DNA of the CDR3 is TGCGCCAGCAGCCCCCGGACGGGGAACTATGGCTACACCTTC. Encoded protein: CASSPRTGNYGYTF.

This clone was counted only a few times. The chain recombines TRBV6-6 with TRBJ1-2; possibly TRBD1 for D (5 bases). Deletions cut 0 bases from V and 5 bases from J, with 13 bases between. From germline, CDR1 is MNHNY and CDR2 SVGAGI (reference sequence). The CDR3 loop spans 15 amino acids. The CDR3 region is CASSYSREGRYGYTF. The CDR3 DNA reads TGTGCCAGCAGTTACTCTCGGGAGGGGCGTTATGGCTACACCTTC.

V gene TRBV5-1 combines with J gene TRBJ2-2, with 7 bases that match TRBD1. V lost 7 bases and J lost 1; bases outside the gene matches: 7. CDR3 size: 15 residues. CDR1 is SGHRS, CDR2 YFSETQ, per germline. The CDR3 loop is CASGSGTVNTGELFF. The CDR3 DNA reads as TGCGCCAGCGGGTCCGGGACAGTGAACACCGGGGAGCTGTTTTTT.

The gene calls are TRBV18 and TRBJ1-1; no firm D call. V shed 0 bases and J shed 0 bases, with 8 bases lying between them. Germline CDR1 KGHSH, CDR2 LQKENI. The CDR3 is made up of 15 amino acids. The CDR3: CASSPPVNMNTEAFF. The DNA of the CDR3 is TGTGCCAGCTCACCACCGGTAAACATGAACACTGAAGCTTTCTTT.

The DNA for the CDR3 is TGTGCCAGCAGCTTAGGAGACAGGGGGCCTGCAGATACGCAGTATTTT. Its translation is CASSLGDRGPADTQYF. The rearrangement links TRBV7-9 to TRBJ2-3, with 10 bases fitting TRBD1. The CDR3 totals 16 residues. Germline V CDR1 and CDR2: SEHNR, FQNEAQ (reference sequence). V lost 1 base to trimming and J lost 4 bases; unmatched junction nucleotides: 5.

The chain carries TRBV5-1 and TRBJ1-1; D perhaps matches TRBD1 (6 bases). Trimming stripped 2 bases from V and 12 bases from J, with 14 bases between. The length of the CDR3 is 12 residues. Germline CDR1 reads SGHRS; CDR2 reads YFSETQ. The CDR3 nucleotides read TGCGCCAGCAGCTTTGAAGGGGGTAGGCCTTTCTTT. Amino acid sequence: CASSFEGGRPFF.

The count of this clone is one. The chain recombines TRBV9 with TRBJ2-3, with 8 bases aligning to TRBD2. Per germline, CDR1 SGDLS and CDR2 YYNGEE. The CDR3 length is 14 residues. V lost 2 bases and J lost 4; bases outside the gene matches: 3. CDR3 DNA: TGTGCCAGCAGCGTTAGCGGGGCGTCAGATACGCAGTATTTT. Its protein product is CASSVSGASDTQYF.

This clone was counted once. V and J are TRBV6-5 and TRBJ1-2; the match to TRBD1 covers 9 bases. This CDR3 has 14 residues. Losses at the gene ends were 0 bases for V and 7 bases for J; bases not matched to a gene: 3. Germline CDR1 reads MNHEY; CDR2 reads SVGAGI. Here the CDR3 reads CASSYSTGGIGYTF. The DNA of the CDR3 is TGTGCCAGCAGTTACTCGACAGGGGGTATTGGCTACACCTTC.

With respect to this clone: This sample also contains other DNA sequences that code for the same CDR3. The J gene is TRBJ2-5, the V gene TRBV9; 7 nucleotides agree with TRBD1. This CDR3 region has 15 residues. V lost 4 bases to trimming and J lost 4 bases; unmatched junction nucleotides: 10. Germline CDR1 is SGDLS and CDR2 is YYNGEE. This CDR3 is CASSPPRGGGETQYF. Written as DNA, the CDR3 is TGTGCCAGCAGCCCCCCCCGAGGGGGCGGAGAGACCCAGTACTTC.

The CDR3 nucleotides are TGTGCCAGCAGCGGCCTACCGGGGGTCCAAGAGACCCAGTACTTC. Residues: CASSGLPGVQETQYF. The J gene is TRBJ2-5, the V gene TRBV6-5, with D perhaps matching TRBD2 (6 bases). Trimming left V 6 bases short and J 1 base short, with 15 bases between. Germline V gene lookup returns CDR1 MNHEY and CDR2 SVGAGI. The CDR3 is 15 amino acids.

Note on this clone: Other DNA sequences in the same sample also yield this CDR3. This rearrangement joins TRBV2 to TRBJ2-2, with D possibly matching TRBD1 (5 bases). This CDR3 region has 13 residues. Germline CDR1 is SNHLY and CDR2 is FYNNEI. The V and J ends lost 6 bases and 5 bases respectively, with 10 bases between them. CDR3 loop: CASRADSTGELFF. As DNA, the CDR3 is TGTGCCAGCAGGGCTGACAGTACCGGGGAGCTGTTTTTT.

The rearrangement joins TRBV7-2 to TRBJ2-3; TRBD2 aligns across 7 bases. Per germline, CDR1 SGHTA and CDR2 FQGNSA. The CDR3 is 16 residues long. The V segment lost 3 bases and the J segment 3 bases; nucleotides outside the gene matches: 9. The CDR3, as DNA: TGTGCCAGCAGCTTGGGGGGGGTGGGCACTACAGATACGCAGTATTTT. It translates to CASSLGGVGTTDTQYF.

V is TRBV5-1 and J is TRBJ1-1; weak D call: TRBD1 (5 bases). The germline V gene encodes CDR1 SGHRS and CDR2 YFSETQ. This CDR3 spans 14 amino acids. V lost 3 bases to trimming and J lost 1 base, with 10 bases between them. The DNA for the CDR3 is TGCGCCAGCAGCTCAGGGTCCTCGAACACTGAAGCTTTCTTT. Amino acids: CASSSGSSNTEAFF.

This clone was seen a single time. The chain carries TRBV5-8 and TRBJ1-3; D is unclear. Germline-derived CDR1 and CDR2 are SGHTS and YDEGEE. Between the trimmed V and J ends, which lost 5 bases and 4 bases, there was a span of 13 bases. The CDR3 length is 14 residues. The CDR3 DNA reads TGTGCCAGCAGGCCCCGGGTCAGCGGAAACACCATATATTTT. Encoded protein: CASRPRVSGNTIYF.

V gene TRBV11-2 combines with J gene TRBJ1-1, with D perhaps matching TRBD1 (6 bases). Per the germline V gene, CDR1 is SGHAT and CDR2 is FQNNGV. The V end was cut by 5 bases, the J end by 1 base, with 8 bases between. The CDR3 runs 13 residues. The DNA of the CDR3 is TGTGCCAGCAGCGCACAGGGGAACACTGAAGCTTTCTTT. As protein: CASSAQGNTEAFF.

The genes are TRBV14 and TRBJ1-3; no definite D call. Germline loops: CDR1 SGHDN, CDR2 FVKESK. Between the trimmed V and J ends, which lost 0 bases and 5 bases, there was a span of 14 bases. The CDR3 is made up of 16 amino acids. The CDR3 loop is CASSQDSRVGRNTIYF. CDR3 nucleotide sequence: TGTGCCAGCAGCCAAGATTCGCGGGTTGGCAGAAACACCATATATTTT.

The rearrangement uses TRBV5-6 and TRBJ2-5, with 12 bases fitting TRBD2. This CDR3 spans 15 amino acids. The germline CDR1 and CDR2 sequences are SGHDT and YYEEEE. Losses at the gene ends were 3 bases for V and 4 bases for J; bases not matched to a gene: 4. CDR3 nucleotides: TGTGCCAGCAGCTCTCTAGCGGGGGGGCGAGAGACCCAGTACTTC. Translation gives CASSSLAGGRETQYF.